This is a list of T cell receptor beta chains from one sample in a study of blood T cell repertoires in COVID-19. Sequencing was performed with immunoSEQ multiplex PCR; in TCRdb, only in-frame clones are kept and a portion is missing. The sample shows 95,000 to 150,000 clones, roughly nine tenths of them seen only once. The sample consisted of peripheral blood. Every receptor here comes from a man aged 50 or older with COVID-19, enrolled during active disease. Each CDR3 is given with its conserved first and last residue.

CDR3aa: CASSHGVLLNTEAFF; v_gene: TRBV19; j_gene: TRBJ1-1
CDR3aa: CAVMTEANTEAFF; v_gene: TRBV10-3; j_gene: TRBJ1-1
CDR3aa: CSVAQGTANGYTF; v_gene: TRBV29-1; j_gene: TRBJ1-2
CDR3aa: CASSLQGYGETQYF; v_gene: TRBV7-9; j_gene: TRBJ2-5
CDR3aa: CASRLDRATGEQYF; v_gene: TRBV7-2; j_gene: TRBJ2-7
CDR3aa: CASSLADSPGDTQYF; v_gene: TRBV5-1; j_gene: TRBJ2-3
CDR3aa: CASSLRAGLAGVRNEQFF; v_gene: TRBV7-3; j_gene: TRBJ2-1
CDR3aa: CASSRPGANEKLFF; v_gene: TRBV28; j_gene: TRBJ1-4
CDR3aa: CASTQAVSTEAFF; v_gene: TRBV6-5; j_gene: TRBJ1-1
CDR3aa: CASRLSAGGSSPLHF; v_gene: TRBV28; j_gene: TRBJ1-6
CDR3aa: CASSLGPGLATDTQYF; v_gene: TRBV5-4; j_gene: TRBJ2-3
CDR3aa: CASSFLAGGSSYEQYF; v_gene: TRBV5-4; j_gene: TRBJ2-7
CDR3aa: CASSLFRTDTQYF; v_gene: TRBV9; j_gene: TRBJ2-3
CDR3aa: CASSQDYGRLSYNEQFF; v_gene: TRBV4-2; j_gene: TRBJ2-1
CDR3aa: CASSTTGGRKNIQYF; v_gene: TRBV6-6; j_gene: TRBJ2-4
CDR3aa: CASSQDQGGAEEETQYF; v_gene: TRBV4-2; j_gene: TRBJ2-5
CDR3aa: CASSLGGFGNQPQHF; v_gene: TRBV7-9; j_gene: TRBJ1-5
CDR3aa: CASSRQGDNTGELFF; v_gene: TRBV7-3; j_gene: TRBJ2-2
CDR3aa: CASSHLRIPGNTIYF; v_gene: TRBV3-1/TRBV3-2; j_gene: TRBJ1-3